The rows below give T cell receptor beta chains drawn from one sample of a study of cytotoxic CD8 clonotypes in ibrutinib-treated CLL. The method was immunoSEQ multiplex PCR; TCRdb's version includes in-frame clones alone and lacks a portion of them. The sample carries fewer than 200,000 clones, under 90% recorded once. Sequenced material: PBMCs, taken after 24 months of ibrutinib treatment. The receptors shown here come from a human donor with chronic lymphocytic leukemia. The CDR3 runs from the conserved cysteine through the conserved F or W. A D gene is named only where the DNA matches it firmly. Not all rows give a size; the values are once, few, many and, for expanded clones, a class.

V gene	J gene	clone size	D gene	CDR3 protein	CDR3 DNA
TRBV6-1	TRBJ2-7	once	TRBD1	CASSGEGQGWPYEQYF	TGTGCCAGCAGTGGCGAAGGACAGGGGTGGCCGTACGAGCAGTACTTC
TRBV5-1	TRBJ2-7	.	TRBD2	CASSLRLAGAYEQYF	TGCGCCAGCAGCTTGCGACTAGCGGGAGCCTACGAGCAGTACTTC
TRBV5-1	TRBJ2-2	.	.	CASSTRANTGELFF	TGCGCCAGCAGTACCAGAGCGAACACCGGGGAGCTGTTTTTT
TRBV10-3	TRBJ1-5	.	.	CAISESLGGTNQPQHF	TGTGCCATCAGTGAGTCGTTGGGGGGAACAAATCAGCCCCAGCATTTT
TRBV7-2	TRBJ1-1	.	.	CASSSEDRRNMNTEAFF	TGTGCCAGCAGCTCAGAAGACAGGCGGAACATGAACACTGAAGCTTTCTTT
TRBV7-9	TRBJ1-2	.	.	CASSLGSRANYGYTF	TGTGCCAGCAGCTTAGGTTCGCGAGCTAACTATGGCTACACCTTC
TRBV25-1	TRBJ2-1	.	.	CASRKGASGDNEQFF	TGTGCCAGCAGGAAGGGGGCTAGCGGAGACAATGAGCAGTTCTTC
TRBV29-1	TRBJ2-7	.	TRBD1	CSVEDQGQGSYEQYF	TGCAGCGTTGAAGATCAAGGACAGGGGTCCTACGAGCAGTACTTC
TRBV6-6	TRBJ1-6	.	.	CASSPQGLNSPLHF	TGTGCCAGCAGTCCACAGGGCCTTAATTCACCCCTCCACTTT
TRBV19	TRBJ1-2	.	.	CASMRGPEGYTF	TGTGCCAGTATGCGAGGACCGGAGGGCTACACCTTC
TRBV19	TRBJ2-7	.	.	CASTSPYEQYF	TGTGCCAGTACCTCGCCCTACGAGCAGTACTTC
TRBV6-5	TRBJ1-2	.	TRBD1	CASSPGDRVHGYTF	TGTGCCAGCAGCCCTGGGGACAGGGTTCATGGCTACACCTTC
TRBV21-1	TRBJ1-4	.	.	CASSRGGTEKLFF	TGTGCCAGCAGCCGAGGCGGAACAGAAAAACTGTTTTTT
TRBV5-1	TRBJ2-6	.	.	CASSLVGAAGANVLTF	TGCGCCAGCAGCTTGGTGGGGGCCGCTGGGGCCAACGTCCTGACTTTC
TRBV4-2	TRBJ2-2	.	.	CASSQDGGGTGELFF	TGTGCCAGCAGCCAAGATGGCGGAGGCACCGGGGAGCTGTTTTTT
TRBV5-1	TRBJ2-3	.	.	CASRSAGLGTQYF	TGCGCCAGCAGATCGGCGGGGTTGGGAACGCAGTATTTT
TRBV7-3	TRBJ2-3	.	TRBD2	CASSTPGGWADTQYF	TGTGCCAGCAGCACCCCGGGGGGGTGGGCAGATACGCAGTATTTT
TRBV28	TRBJ2-7	many	.	CATKASRVGDFRGGYEQYF	TGTGCCACCAAGGCGTCAAGGGTCGGGGACTTCCGTGGTGGATACGAGCAGTACTTC
TRBV5-1	TRBJ2-1	.	.	CASSLNPDPRDEQFF	TGCGCCAGCAGCTTGAACCCCGACCCGAGGGATGAGCAGTTCTTC
TRBV5-1	TRBJ2-1	.	TRBD2	CASSPSGETTYNEQFF	TGCGCCAGCAGCCCCAGCGGGGAGACAACGTACAATGAGCAGTTCTTC
TRBV7-2	TRBJ2-5	.	TRBD1	CASSLGDRGSASETQYF	TGTGCCAGCAGCTTAGGGGACAGGGGCAGCGCGTCAGAGACCCAGTACTTC
TRBV28	TRBJ2-2	.	TRBD1	CATRLPGTGSGGELFF	TGTGCCACACGCCTCCCCGGGACAGGGTCCGGCGGGGAGCTGTTTTTT
TRBV15	TRBJ2-1	few	.	CATSRDRWGRQNEQFF	TGTGCCACCAGCAGAGATCGTTGGGGCAGACAAAATGAGCAGTTCTTC
TRBV7-9	TRBJ1-2	.	TRBD1	CASSLAVGTDNYGYTF	TGTGCCAGCAGCTTAGCGGTTGGGACAGATAACTATGGCTACACCTTC
TRBV2	TRBJ2-7	.	TRBD2	CASSERGTVPKQYF	TGTGCCAGCAGTGAGCGGGGGACGGTGCCTAAGCAGTACTTC
TRBV7-3	TRBJ2-1	.	.	CASSFSRGLYNEQFF	TGTGCCAGCAGCTTCTCCCGGGGACTCTACAATGAGCAGTTCTTC
TRBV7-2	TRBJ2-7	.	.	CASSLVGGGGEQYF	TGTGCCAGCAGCTTAGTCGGGGGCGGAGGCGAGCAGTACTTC
TRBV7-2	TRBJ1-2	.	.	CASSLLPGANSYGYTF	TGTGCCAGCAGCTTACTACCAGGCGCTAACTCCTATGGCTACACCTTC
TRBV11-2	TRBJ2-7	.	.	CASSLSTPSSYEQYF	TGTGCCAGCAGCTTATCTACACCGAGCTCCTACGAGCAGTACTTC
TRBV20-1	TRBJ2-1	.	.	CSASISFKQFF	TGCAGTGCTAGCATTAGCTTTAAGCAGTTCTTC
TRBV6-1	TRBJ2-3	.	.	CASSQGGFSDTQYF	TGTGCCAGCAGCCAAGGGGGGTTTTCAGATACGCAGTATTTT
TRBV30	TRBJ1-1	.	.	CAWTRAGHPNTEAFF	TGTGCCTGGACCAGAGCGGGGCACCCGAACACTGAAGCTTTCTTT
TRBV5-1	TRBJ1-2	.	.	CASSLDLTGFGYGYTF	TGCGCCAGCAGCTTGGATCTCACAGGATTCGGCTATGGCTACACCTTC
TRBV7-9	TRBJ1-4	.	.	CASSLRELTNEKLFF	TGTGCCAGCAGCTTACGTGAACTAACTAATGAAAAACTGTTTTTT
TRBV7-3	TRBJ2-2	.	.	CASGEGLGDTGELFF	TGTGCCAGCGGCGAGGGCCTAGGAGACACCGGGGAGCTGTTTTTT
TRBV5-1	TRBJ1-2	.	TRBD1	CASSLVYRGGGYTF	TGCGCCAGCAGCTTGGTTTACAGGGGAGGAGGCTACACCTTC
TRBV2	TRBJ2-5	.	.	CASSTGAGTQYF	TGTGCCAGCTCGACGGGGGCGGGGACCCAGTACTTC
TRBV7-9	TRBJ2-1	.	TRBD2	CASSLSSGTSGANGVIF	TGTGCCAGCAGCTTATCTTCTGGGACTAGCGGAGCCAATGGCGTCATCTTC
TRBV5-4	TRBJ2-1	.	TRBD1	CASSRQGASYNEQFF	TGTGCCAGCAGCCGACAGGGGGCATCCTACAATGAGCAGTTCTTC
TRBV28	TRBJ2-7	.	TRBD1	CASTGQPTYEQYF	TGTGCCAGCACGGGACAGCCTACCTACGAGCAGTACTTC
TRBV19	TRBJ2-1	.	TRBD2	CATSTSGKQFF	TGTGCCACCTCGACTAGCGGGAAGCAGTTCTTC
TRBV11-1	TRBJ2-5	.	TRBD1	CASSFPQGASETQYF	TGTGCCAGCAGCTTTCCCCAGGGGGCGTCGGAGACCCAGTACTTC
TRBV4-1	TRBJ1-1	.	.	CASSQPFFHVGNTEAFF	TGCGCCAGCAGCCAACCCTTCTTCCATGTTGGGAACACTGAAGCTTTCTTT
TRBV5-1	TRBJ2-2	few	.	CASSLVSTGELFF	TGCGCCAGCAGCTTGGTGTCCACCGGGGAGCTGTTTTTT
TRBV27	TRBJ2-2	few	.	CASSFDISNTGELFF	TGTGCCAGCAGTTTCGATATCAGTAACACCGGGGAGCTGTTTTTT
TRBV4-2	TRBJ2-3	.	TRBD2	CASSQSPGLAGGPADTQYF	TGTGCCAGCAGCCAATCGCCGGGACTAGCGGGGGGGCCTGCAGATACGCAGTATTTT
TRBV6-5	TRBJ1-2	.	TRBD1	CASSIIGQGGYGYTF	TGTGCCAGCAGCATCATTGGACAGGGTGGTTATGGCTACACCTTC
TRBV2	TRBJ2-1	once	TRBD1	CASSRDRGFSNEQFF	TGTGCCAGCTCTAGGGACAGGGGGTTTTCTAATGAGCAGTTCTTC
TRBV4-2	TRBJ2-1	.	TRBD1	CASSQGGGTGPNEQFF	TGTGCCAGCAGCCAGGGGGGAGGGACAGGGCCCAATGAGCAGTTCTTC
TRBV18	TRBJ1-5	.	.	CASSPRGGNQPQHF	TGTGCCAGCTCACCTCGCGGAGGGAATCAGCCCCAGCATTTT
TRBV28	TRBJ1-4	.	.	CASSLELEAEKLFF	TGTGCCAGCAGTTTGGAATTGGAGGCTGAAAAACTGTTTTTT